This TCR beta chain was recorded in a study of shared clonotypes between healthy human individuals. Researchers ran the assay at a deep level. Some 30,000 T cell genomes, or roughly 200 ng DNA, went into the sorted-subset replicate PCRs. Some clones are missing from TCRdb's copy, which holds only in-frame ones; the method was immunoSEQ multiplex PCR. The data show about 1.1 million clones, with around three quarters seen just once and about 0.52% held by the top ten. Study findings and constraints: Sequencing depth was a factor that was expected to affect clonotype sharing among donors.

Unmatched junction bases numbered 7, after V lost 5 bases and J lost 2 bases. The CDR3 is made up of 16 amino acids. Germline V gene data show CDR1 as SGHNT and CDR2 as YENEEA. As to this clone: What it binds is not known.

None of the donors, who were healthy HIV-negative adults, had recently had acute infections or vaccinations. The TCR originated in a man aged 18 to 29 in good health. Some clones in this sample may be carry-over from other donors' samples. The V and J genes are TRBV11-3 and TRBJ2-2, with 8 bases lining up with TRBD2. Sequenced material: memory CD4+ T cells from PBMCs. Stated subset: CD45RA-negative fraction. The CDR3 DNA reads as TGTGCCAGCAGCCGGCTGGCGGGAGGCAACACCGGGGAGCTGTTTTTT. Its translation is CASSRLAGGNTGELFF.